The clone carrying this TCR beta chain was seen once. CDR1 and CDR2 (germline): SGHRS, YFSETQ. This CDR3 region has 15 residues. Germline trimming cut 4 bases from V and 1 base from J; bases unmatched to any gene: 6. This record comes from a study of technical replicates of blood from several donors. TCRdb's copy holds only in-frame clones and misses some; the assay was immunoSEQ multiplex PCR. The sample holds 70,000 to 95,000 clones, 94% seen once. The clonotype comes from a human donor in good health. The V and J genes are TRBV5-1 and TRBJ2-7, with 9 bases identical to TRBD1. Sequenced input: T cells isolated from PBMCs. The CDR3 region has the DNA TGCGCCAGCAGCGGGGGACAGGGTGGGTCCTACGAGCAGTACTTC. This translates into CASSGGQGGSYEQYF.